This T cell receptor beta chain emerged from a study of blood T cell repertoires in COVID-19. Overall study context: From T cells, B-cell-depleted T cells, or PBMCs came the material, which was cDNA or gDNA.

Method: immunoSEQ multiplex PCR; TCRdb's copy keeps in-frame clones and lacks some. This sample has about 270,000 clones, with around 88% found just once. Participants were aged about 18 to 100 years from about two dozen US areas. Assignments of participants to cohorts depended upon their own reported clinical history. Per germline, CDR1 LGHNA and CDR2 YSLEER. This CDR3 is built from 17 residues. Trimming at V came to 1 base and at J to 0 bases, leaving 7 bases not matched to a gene. Sequenced sample: PBMCs or T cells enriched from blood (not recorded which). The receptor was derived from a woman aged 40 to 50 with acute COVID-19. The chain recombines TRBV4-3 with TRBJ2-3; 7 bases fit TRBD2. The CDR3 nucleotides are TGCGCCAGCAGCCAAGTTGCTAGCGGATCTAGCACAGATACGCAGTATTTT. As protein: CASSQVASGSSTDTQYF.